This T cell receptor (beta chain) was recovered during a study of blood T cells in healthy people across ages. The study, taken as a whole, reports: TCR beta diversity, measured per million T cells, fell in a roughly linear way with age. Reliance upon unsorted PBMCs precluded definitive naive versus antigen-experienced comparison. Diversity estimates drawn from one million T cells were deemed underestimates.

With a J-beta primer mix and a sample-barcoded 5' primer, a second PCR ran about 7 to 12 cycles. TCRdb analysed the 5' RACE reads with MiXCR anew, one entry per CDR3 protein. Of 1.4 million or so distinct CDR3 sequences listed, about 42% are singletons. With regard to this clonotype: As yet, its antigen is unknown.

The receptor's source is a woman aged 18-29 years in good health. Source material: blood.

The CDR3 DNA is TGTGCCTGGAGTGGTGCAGGGGTTCAGCCCCAGCATTTT. Its translation: CAWSGAGVQPQHF. The chain joins TRBV30 to TRBJ1-5, with D perhaps matching TRBD1 (6 bases). The germline CDR1 and CDR2 sequences are GTSNPN and SVGIG (reference sequence). The CDR3 is 13 amino acids. The V and J ends lost 1 base and 6 bases respectively, with 10 bases between them. Based on the CDR3 plus reference TRBV30 and TRBJ1-5, the full variable domain is SQTIHQWPATLVQPVGSPLSLECTVEGTSNPNLYWYRQAAGRGLQLLFYSVGIGQISSEVPQNLSASRPQDRQFILSSKKLLLSDSGFYLCAWSGAGVQPQHFGDGTRLSIL.